This TCR beta chain derives from a study of shared clonotypes between healthy human individuals. Libraries were prepared by immunoSEQ multiplex PCR; TCRdb keeps only in-frame clonotypes and omits some of them. The table lists some 2 million clones, about 95% of them singletons. As for this clone: The antigen remains undetermined. Different DNA sequences within this sample yield the same CDR3.

CD45RO negativity and positive selection for CCR7 defined naive CD8 cells, a population that excluded terminally differentiated effector memory CD45RA+ cells. Broader study findings: Clonotype sharing across donors was expected to vary with sequencing depth.

This TCR was sampled from a man in his late teens or twenties in good health. What was sequenced was naive CD8+ T cells sorted from blood.

The CDR3 DNA is TGTGCCAGCAGCCCCGGACAGAGCGCCTACGAGCAGTACTTC. It is translated as CASSPGQSAYEQYF. The chain links TRBV13 to TRBJ2-7, with D maybe TRBD1 (6 bases). In germline, CDR1 is PRHDT, CDR2 FYEKMQ (reference sequence). CDR3 length: 14 amino acids. The V end lost 5 bases, the J end lost 2 bases, and 13 bases lay between the germline ends.